A single sample gave rise to the 26 T cell receptor beta chains below, sequenced in a study of blood T cell repertoires in COVID-19. The table came from immunoSEQ multiplex PCR; TCRdb's copy has only in-frame clones and leaves some out. The data hold 200,000 to 250,000 clones, with roughly 82% observed a single time. The specimen was peripheral blood. These receptors were obtained from an elderly man with acute or convalescent COVID-19.

This clone was found a few times. The chain uses TRBV3-1 (or the pseudogene TRBV3-2) and TRBJ1-1; D not resolved. Germline loops: CDR1 LGHDT, CDR2 YNNKEL (reference sequence). CDR3 length: 14 residues. Trimming shortened V by 3 bases and J by 1 base, and 9 bases separated the two germline ends. For the CDR3, the DNA is TGTGCCAGCAGCCAGGGCGTCGGGAACACTGAAGCTTTCTTT. Amino acids: CASSQGVGNTEAFF.

This chain connects TRBV7-6 to TRBJ2-5; no reliable D call. The length of the CDR3 is 15 residues. Germline-derived CDR1 and CDR2 are SGHVS and FNYEAQ. The germline V and J ends were trimmed by 0 bases and 4 bases, with 12 bases remaining between them. The CDR3 is CASSLATGWRETQYF. The CDR3 DNA is TGTGCCAGCAGCTTAGCGACCGGGTGGCGAGAGACCCAGTACTTC.

For the CDR3, the DNA is TGTGCCAGCAGCTTGGCAGGGGGCAGTCAGCCCCAGCATTTT. Protein: CASSLAGGSQPQHF. The chain carries TRBV5-4 and TRBJ1-5; 8 nucleotides line up with TRBD1. Germline CDR1 SGHNT, CDR2 YYREEE (reference sequence). V lost 0 bases, J lost 6 bases, and 2 bases stayed unmatched. CDR3 length: 14 amino acids.

This chain uses TRBV6-5 with TRBJ1-2, with D unresolved. Deletions cut 2 bases from V and 6 bases from J, with 16 bases between. The germline CDR1 and CDR2 sequences are MNHEY and SVGAGI. The CDR3 contains 15 residues. CDR3 in amino acids: CASSYRELASDGYTF. The DNA for the CDR3 is TGTGCCAGCAGTTACCGGGAACTAGCATCGGATGGCTACACCTTC.

As to this clone: The sample contains more than one DNA sequence encoding this CDR3. The CDR3 reads CASSPTGGNQPQHF. The CDR3 DNA reads TGCGCCAGCAGCCCCACAGGGGGCAATCAGCCCCAGCATTTT. This sequence joins TRBV5-1 and TRBJ1-5; 7 bases align to TRBD1. V lost 4 bases and J lost 2; bases outside the gene matches: 3. The length of the CDR3 is 14 residues. CDR1 and CDR2 from the germline V gene are SGHRS and YFSETQ.

The DNA for the CDR3 is TGCAGTGCTAGTCCCCCGGTGAGCTCCTATAATTCACCCCTCCACTTT. This gives the protein CSASPPVSSYNSPLHF. The chain carries TRBV20-1 and TRBJ1-6; no reliable D call. V lost 3 bases and J lost 0, with 12 bases in between. The CDR3 consists of 16 residues. Germline V gene sequence: CDR1 DFQATT, CDR2 SNEGSKA (reference sequence).

The table lists this clone with a count of one. The chain links TRBV24-1 to TRBJ2-7; TRBD2 agrees at 7 bases. The germline gives CDR1 KGHDR, CDR2 SFDVKD. The CDR3 spans 14 residues. J gave up 4 bases and V 2 bases, and 4 bases lay outside the gene matches. The CDR3 DNA sequence: TGTGCCACCAGTGATTCGGGGGGACTTTACGAGCAGTACTTC. Translation gives CATSDSGGLYEQYF.

This clone was counted only a few times. The chain carries TRBV7-2 and TRBJ1-1; D is possibly TRBD1 (5 bases). V lost 2 bases to trimming and J lost 1 base, with 11 bases between them. CDR3 length: 15 residues. Germline CDR1 SGHTA, CDR2 FQGNSA. CDR3 nucleotide sequence: TGTGCCAGCAGCTTATTCGACAGTTCGAACACTGAAGCTTTCTTT. Protein: CASSLFDSSNTEAFF.

This rearrangement joins TRBV7-2 to TRBJ2-4; D is uncertain. Trimming took 3 bases from V and 1 from J, leaving 4 bases between them. CDR1 is SGHTA and CDR2 is FQGNSA in the germline V gene. The CDR3 covers 13 residues. CDR3 region: CASSFSAKNIQYF. CDR3 DNA: TGTGCCAGCAGCTTCTCCGCCAAAAACATTCAGTACTTC.

In this sample, this clone turned up once. J is TRBJ2-5 and V is TRBV24-1; D is perhaps TRBD2 (6 bases). Trimming pared 4 bases from V and 1 base from J, leaving 12 bases between. Per germline, CDR1 KGHDR and CDR2 SFDVKD. CDR3 length: 15 residues. The CDR3 loop reads CATSDQTGGQETQYF. The CDR3 DNA is TGTGCCACCAGTGACCAAACCGGGGGCCAAGAGACCCAGTACTTC.

The chain couples TRBV18 to TRBJ1-1; possible D gene TRBD1, 5 bases. The CDR3 extends over 13 amino acids. The V and J ends lost 6 bases and 1 base respectively, with 9 bases between them. Looked up from germline, CDR1 is KGHSH and CDR2 is LQKENI. The CDR3 nucleotides are TGTGCCAGCTCGATACAGGAGAACACTGAAGCTTTCTTT. As protein: CASSIQENTEAFF.

The chain is built from TRBV6-6 and TRBJ1-5; tentatively, D is TRBD1 (6 bases). Germline V gene lookup returns CDR1 MNHNY and CDR2 SVGAGI (reference sequence). Trimming stripped 6 bases from V and 2 bases from J, with 14 bases between. This CDR3 has 15 residues. CDR3 region: CASSNSAGGNQPQHF. CDR3 DNA sequence: TGTGCCAGCAGCAACTCTGCAGGGGGCAATCAGCCCCAGCATTTT.

CDR3 bases: TGTGCCAGCGAGAGCTCCTATAATTCACCCCTCCACTTT. Protein sequence: CASESSYNSPLHF. The chain has TRBV2 and TRBJ1-6, with D hard to call. Germline values: CDR1 SNHLY, CDR2 FYNNEI. This CDR3 is built from 13 residues. V dropped 8 bases and J dropped 0 bases, with 5 bases sitting between them.

This clone was found once. The chain has TRBV20-1 and TRBJ1-5; perhaps TRBD1 as D (6 bases). The V end lost 3 bases, the J end lost 5 bases, and 11 bases lay between the germline ends. Germline V gene lookup returns CDR1 DFQATT and CDR2 SNEGSKA (reference sequence). The length of the CDR3 is 13 residues. Here the CDR3 reads CSASTGIDQPQHF. The CDR3 bases are TGCAGTGCTAGTACAGGGATCGATCAGCCCCAGCATTTT.

This chain links TRBV28 with TRBJ1-5; 7 nucleotides line up with TRBD1. V gave up 5 bases and J gave up 2 bases; unmatched junction bases: 9. The CDR3 is made up of 16 amino acids. The germline CDR1 and CDR2 sequences are MDHEN and SYDVKM. CDR3 loop: CASSLTGVGGNQPQHF. CDR3 DNA: TGTGCCAGCAGTCTAACAGGGGTGGGGGGCAATCAGCCCCAGCATTTT.

The chain couples TRBV7-2 to TRBJ1-1; D not resolved. Trimming cost V 5 bases and J 2 bases, with 9 bases left between them. Germline V gene sequence: CDR1 SGHTA, CDR2 FQGNSA. The CDR3 spans 13 residues. The CDR3 loop is CASSRELNTEAFF. CDR3 coding DNA: TGTGCCAGCAGCCGCGAACTTAACACTGAAGCTTTCTTT. Filled out from reference TRBV7-2 and TRBJ1-1, the complete variable domain reads GAGVSQSPSNKVTEKGKDVELRCDPISGHTALYWYRQSLGQGLEFLIYFQGNSAPDKSGLPSDRFSAERTGGSVSTLTIQRTQQEDSAVYLCASSRELNTEAFFGQGTRLTVV.

The chain couples TRBV11-3 to TRBJ2-1; 7 bases are a match to TRBD2. Germline CDR1 is SGHNT and CDR2 is YENEEA. This CDR3 is 15 amino acids long. Losses at the gene ends were 5 bases for V and 5 bases for J; bases not matched to a gene: 9. CDR3 protein: CASSLGRGGDNEQFF. The CDR3 coding sequence is TGTGCCAGCAGCCTAGGAAGGGGAGGGGACAATGAGCAGTTCTTC.

This clone was picked up one time. The chain recombines TRBV12-3 or TRBV12-4 with TRBJ1-1, with TRBD1 as a possible D gene (5 bases). Trimming pared 8 bases from V and 0 bases from J, leaving 10 bases between. CDR3 size: 13 residues. CDR3 coding DNA: TGTGCCAGCCGGTCCAGGGTGAACACTGAAGCTTTCTTT. It translates to CASRSRVNTEAFF.

J is TRBJ2-7 and V is TRBV27; D may be TRBD2 (6 bases). CDR3 length equals 13 residues. Trimming pared 8 bases from V and 0 bases from J, leaving 11 bases between. The germline V gene has CDR1 MNHEY and CDR2 SMNVEV (reference sequence). CDR3: CASSTSNSYEQYF. CDR3 DNA: TGTGCCAGCTCAACTAGCAACTCCTACGAGCAGTACTTC.

This rearrangement joins TRBV7-8 to TRBJ2-5, with D possibly being TRBD2 (7 bases). Between the trimmed V and J ends, which lost 4 bases and 2 bases, there was a span of 17 bases. The CDR3 has 16 residues. The germline CDR1 and CDR2 sequences are SGHVS and FQNEAQ. Here the CDR3 DNA reads TGTGCCAGCAGCTCCATCGGGGGGCAATTTCAAGAGACCCAGTACTTC. Amino acids: CASSSIGGQFQETQYF. Combining the CDR3 with reference TRBV7-8 and TRBJ2-5 gives the whole variable domain GAGVSQSPRYKVAKRGQDVALRCDPISGHVSLFWYQQALGQGPEFLTYFQNEAQLDKSGLPSDRFFAERPEGSVSTLKIQRTQQEDSAVYLCASSSIGGQFQETQYFGPGTRLLVL.

This clone was counted a few times. V gene TRBV2 combines with J gene TRBJ1-3; possible D gene TRBD1, 5 bases. V was clipped by 4 bases and J by 15 bases, with 13 bases between them. The germline CDR1 and CDR2 sequences are SNHLY and FYNNEI. This CDR3 spans 11 amino acids. CDR3 nucleotides: TGTGCCAGCAGTGGGGGACTCGCAGGATATTTT. Amino acids: CASSGGLAGYF.

CDR3 region: CASRDYYEQYF. For the CDR3, the DNA is TGTGCCAGCCGGGACTACTACGAGCAGTACTTC. The V call is TRBV27, the J call TRBJ2-7; 7 bases line up with TRBD2. The CDR3 totals 11 residues. The germline V gene encodes CDR1 MNHEY and CDR2 SMNVEV (reference sequence). The trim removed 8 bases at V and 3 bases at J, leaving 1 base unmatched.

The gene calls are TRBV2 and TRBJ1-1; possibly TRBD1 for D (5 bases). CDR1 and CDR2 from the germline V gene are SNHLY and FYNNEI. The CDR3 sequence is 13 residues long. Trimming pared 6 bases from V and 2 bases from J, leaving 10 bases between. For the CDR3, the DNA is TGTGCCAGCAGGGCCGGACAAAACACTGAAGCTTTCTTT. Translating it yields CASRAGQNTEAFF.

The chain combines TRBV5-4 with TRBJ2-7; D perhaps matches TRBD1 (6 bases). Trimming removed 3 bases at V and 4 bases at J, with 11 bases between. The CDR3 covers 13 residues. Germline assignment: CDR1 SGHNT and CDR2 YYREEE (reference sequence). The chain's CDR3 is CASSWSQGYEQYF. The CDR3 nucleotides read TGTGCCAGCAGCTGGTCCCAGGGGTACGAGCAGTACTTC. The variable domain in full, with the rest retrieved from reference TRBV5-4 and TRBJ2-7, is ETGVTQSPTHLIKTRGQQVTLRCSSQSGHNTVSWYQQALGQGPQFIFQYYREEENGRGNFPPRFSGLQFPNYSSELNVNALELDDSALYLCASSWSQGYEQYFGPGTRLTVT.

A single count supports this clone. The rearrangement joins TRBV5-4 to TRBJ2-1; TRBD2 matches 11 bases. This CDR3 comprises 16 residues. The germline V gene has CDR1 SGHNT and CDR2 YYREEE (reference sequence). The V and J ends lost 3 bases and 9 bases, in that order; junction bases with no gene match: 11. The CDR3 region is CASSSGGLAGAGEQFF. The CDR3 DNA is TGTGCCAGCAGCTCGGGCGGACTAGCGGGCGCCGGTGAGCAGTTCTTC.

V is TRBV6-5 and J is TRBJ2-1; 16 positions agree with TRBD2. This CDR3 has 16 amino acids. The germline V gene encodes CDR1 MNHEY and CDR2 SVGAGI. V shed 4 bases, J shed 5 bases, and the junction held 2 bases outside the gene matches. The CDR3 bases are TGTGCCAGCAGTTTGGGACTAGCGGGAGGGCACAATGAGCAGTTCTTC. It translates to CASSLGLAGGHNEQFF.